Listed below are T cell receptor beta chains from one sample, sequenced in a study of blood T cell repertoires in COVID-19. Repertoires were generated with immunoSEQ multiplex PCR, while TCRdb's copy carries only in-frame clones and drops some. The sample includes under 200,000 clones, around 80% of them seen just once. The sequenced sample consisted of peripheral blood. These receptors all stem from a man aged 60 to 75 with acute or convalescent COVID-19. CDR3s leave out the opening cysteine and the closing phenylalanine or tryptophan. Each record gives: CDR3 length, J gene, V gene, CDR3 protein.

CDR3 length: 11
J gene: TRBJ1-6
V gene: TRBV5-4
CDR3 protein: ASSFQGRSPLH

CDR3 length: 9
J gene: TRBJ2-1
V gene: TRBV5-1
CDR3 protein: ASSQAGRQF

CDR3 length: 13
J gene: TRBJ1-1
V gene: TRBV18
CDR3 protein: ASSPVRQGNAEAF

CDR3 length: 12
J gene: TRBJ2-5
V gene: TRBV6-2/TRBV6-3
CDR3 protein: ASSYGTGVETQY

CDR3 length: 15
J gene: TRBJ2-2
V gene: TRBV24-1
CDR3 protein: ATGPGGAGINTGELF

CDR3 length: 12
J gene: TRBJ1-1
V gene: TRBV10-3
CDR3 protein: AINGGTAASEAF

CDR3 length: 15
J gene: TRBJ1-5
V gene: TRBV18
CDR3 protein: ASSPQGGSLSYQPQH

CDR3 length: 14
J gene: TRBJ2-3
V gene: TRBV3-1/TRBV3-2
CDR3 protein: ASSQEGSGGGDTQY

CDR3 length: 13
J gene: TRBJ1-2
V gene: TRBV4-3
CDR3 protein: ASSQELQITYGYT

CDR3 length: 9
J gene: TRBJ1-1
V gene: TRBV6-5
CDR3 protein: ASSYRGEAF

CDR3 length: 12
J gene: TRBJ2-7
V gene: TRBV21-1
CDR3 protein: ASSKAAGPYEQY

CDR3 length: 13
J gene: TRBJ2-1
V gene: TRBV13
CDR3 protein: ASSFRDRVSNEQF

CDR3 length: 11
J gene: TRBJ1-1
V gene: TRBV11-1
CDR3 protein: ASSTGQGTEAF

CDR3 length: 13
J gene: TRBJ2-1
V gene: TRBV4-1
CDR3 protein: ASSQVAGGRNEQF

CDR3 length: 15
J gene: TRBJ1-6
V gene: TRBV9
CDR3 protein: ASSRDTLRGSGSPLH

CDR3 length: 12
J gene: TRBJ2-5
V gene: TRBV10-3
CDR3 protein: ATRDRVTQETQY

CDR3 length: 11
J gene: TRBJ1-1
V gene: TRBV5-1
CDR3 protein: ASSRGGDGEAF

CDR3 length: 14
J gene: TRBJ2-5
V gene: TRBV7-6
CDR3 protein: ASSPRGAGAGETQY

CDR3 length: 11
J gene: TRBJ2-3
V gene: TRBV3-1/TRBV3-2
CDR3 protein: ASSQDFTDTQY

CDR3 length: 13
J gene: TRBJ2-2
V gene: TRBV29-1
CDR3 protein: SVQIGGLYTGELF

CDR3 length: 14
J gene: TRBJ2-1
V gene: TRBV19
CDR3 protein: ASRALIAGYYNEQF

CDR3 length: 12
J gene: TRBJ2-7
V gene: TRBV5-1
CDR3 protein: ASSAGTGAYEQY

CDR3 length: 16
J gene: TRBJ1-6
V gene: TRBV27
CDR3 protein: ASSLYGTGASYNSPLH

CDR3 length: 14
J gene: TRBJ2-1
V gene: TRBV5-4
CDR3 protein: ASSFYPSGGGNEQF

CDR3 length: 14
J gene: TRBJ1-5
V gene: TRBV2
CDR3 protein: ASSSWTGTSNQPQH

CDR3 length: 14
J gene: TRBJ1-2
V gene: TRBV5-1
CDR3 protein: ASSPGQGRLYYGYT

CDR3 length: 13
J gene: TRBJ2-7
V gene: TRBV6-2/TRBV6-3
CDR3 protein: ASSLHGGNLREQY

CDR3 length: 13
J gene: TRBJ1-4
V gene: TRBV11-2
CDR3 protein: ASSLGQGFSEKLF

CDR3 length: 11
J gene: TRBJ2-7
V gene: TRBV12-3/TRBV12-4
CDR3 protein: ASSGAHRYEQY

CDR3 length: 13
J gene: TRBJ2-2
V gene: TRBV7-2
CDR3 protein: ASSYRGTNTGELF

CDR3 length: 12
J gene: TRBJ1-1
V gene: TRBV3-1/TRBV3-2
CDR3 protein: ASSHINRETEAF

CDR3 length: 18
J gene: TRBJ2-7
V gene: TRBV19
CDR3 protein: ASSLTPRTSGGVPSYEQY

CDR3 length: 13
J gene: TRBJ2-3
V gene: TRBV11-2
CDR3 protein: ASSLAHLATDTQY

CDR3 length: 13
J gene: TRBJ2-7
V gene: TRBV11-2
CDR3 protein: ASSSTRDNSYEQY

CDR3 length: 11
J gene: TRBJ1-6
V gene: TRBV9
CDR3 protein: ASSVENKSPLH

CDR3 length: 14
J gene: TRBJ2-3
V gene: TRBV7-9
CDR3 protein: ASSLRQGVEMDTQY

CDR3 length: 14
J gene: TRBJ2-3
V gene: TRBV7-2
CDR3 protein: ASSSNLAGGTDTQY

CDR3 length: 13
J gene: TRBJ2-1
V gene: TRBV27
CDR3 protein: ASSLSPGFYNEQF

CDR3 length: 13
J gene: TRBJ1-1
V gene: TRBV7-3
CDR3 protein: ASSSMGQGSTEAF

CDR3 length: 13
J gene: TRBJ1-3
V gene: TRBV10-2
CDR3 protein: ASTGTGTSGNTIY

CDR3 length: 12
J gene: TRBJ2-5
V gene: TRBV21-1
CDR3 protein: ASSKARAQETQY

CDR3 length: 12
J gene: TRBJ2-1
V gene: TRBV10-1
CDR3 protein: ASSSRTDYNEQF

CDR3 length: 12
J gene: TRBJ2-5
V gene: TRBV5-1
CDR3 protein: ASSRTGGGETQY

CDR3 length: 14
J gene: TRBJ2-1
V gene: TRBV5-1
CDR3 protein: ASSLGQDASYNEQF

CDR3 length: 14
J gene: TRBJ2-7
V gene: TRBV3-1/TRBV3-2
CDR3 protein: ASSQDGLEGGHEQY

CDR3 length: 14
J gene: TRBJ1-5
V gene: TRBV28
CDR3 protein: ASSLTGTGVGQPQH

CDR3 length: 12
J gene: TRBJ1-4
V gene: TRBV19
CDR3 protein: ASSIGLWDEKLF